Each of the 17 T cell receptor beta chains below was sequenced from the same sample in a study of monozygotic twins with inflammatory bowel disease. From the 5' RACE reads, TCRdb lists one entry per CDR3 protein and no DNA. This sample contains just over 300,000 distinct CDR3 sequences. The sequenced sample consisted of blood. The receptors were gathered from a human donor with ulcerative colitis or Crohn's disease, or a healthy co-twin of an affected twin (not recorded which).

This chain uses TRBV5-1 with TRBJ1-1. This CDR3 is 13 amino acids long. Germline lookup yields CDR1 SGHRS and CDR2 YFSETQ. The CDR3: CASREGDYTEAFF.

The rearrangement links TRBV7-2 to TRBJ1-3. CDR1 SGHTA and CDR2 FQGNSA come from the germline V gene. The CDR3 has 15 amino acids. The CDR3 protein is CASSLAFSSGNTIYF.

The rearrangement links TRBV20-1 to TRBJ2-5; there is no DNA to check the TCRdb D call of TRBD2. This CDR3 is built from 14 residues. CDR1 and CDR2 (germline): DFQATT, SNEGSKA (reference sequence). This CDR3 reads CSARVAGGQETQYF.

The J gene is TRBJ2-1, the V gene TRBV20-1; the D gene TCRdb calls, TRBD2, cannot be checked with no DNA. The CDR3 extends over 18 amino acids. Germline assignment: CDR1 DFQATT and CDR2 SNEGSKA (reference sequence). This CDR3 reads CSARSTGTSGGTYNEQFF.

This sequence joins TRBV30 and TRBJ2-7; TCRdb outputs TRBD2, but without DNA this stays unchecked. The CDR3 contains 14 residues. CDR1 is GTSNPN and CDR2 is SVGIG in the germline V gene (reference sequence). The CDR3 loop is CAYQGHENSYEQYF.

This chain joins TRBV7-9 and TRBJ2-3. This CDR3 has 16 residues. Germline assignment: CDR1 SEHNR and CDR2 FQNEAQ (reference sequence). The CDR3 loop reads CASSLFNGPSTDTQYF.

The chain recombines TRBV11-2 with TRBJ2-7; the TCRdb call, TRBD1, lacks DNA for checking. Germline lookup yields CDR1 SGHAT and CDR2 FQNNGV. The CDR3 sequence is 15 residues long. The CDR3 is CASSSPGQGYYEQYF.

The chain employs TRBV6-1 and TRBJ2-1; TCRdb proposes TRBD1, but this gene call is untestable without DNA. Germline CDR1 and CDR2: MNHNS and SASEGT. The CDR3 contains 14 residues. The CDR3 sequence is CASSSKGASIEQFF.

The chain recombines TRBV12-3 or TRBV12-4 with TRBJ1-3; the D call from TCRdb, TRBD1, cannot be confirmed without DNA. The length of the CDR3 is 14 residues. The CDR3 region is CASAAGQGRNTIYF.

V gene TRBV24-1 combines with J gene TRBJ2-3. CDR3 size: 13 residues. Looked up from germline, CDR1 is KGHDR and CDR2 is SFDVKD. The chain's CDR3 is CDTSDLWGDTQYF.

V is TRBV7-8 and J is TRBJ2-7; TCRdb calls TRBD2, which cannot be checked without DNA. Germline V lookup: CDR1 SGHVS, CDR2 FQNEAQ. This CDR3 has 14 amino acids. CDR3 in amino acids: CASSSTSGKYEQYF.

V is TRBV7-6 and J is TRBJ2-1. Looked up from germline, CDR1 is SGHVS and CDR2 is FNYEAQ. CDR3 length: 16 amino acids. This CDR3 reads CASSLSVGSSYNEQFF. The whole variable domain, filled in from reference TRBV7-6 and TRBJ2-1, reads GAGVSQSPRYKVTKRGQDVALRCDPISGHVSLYWYRQALGQGPEFLTYFNYEAQQDKSGLPNDRFSAERPEGSISTLTIQRTEQRDSAMYRCASSLSVGSSYNEQFFGPGTRLTVL.

The chain links TRBV19 to TRBJ2-1; without DNA, the TCRdb call of TRBD1 cannot be checked. The CDR3 runs to 16 residues. Germline V gene data show CDR1 as LNHDA and CDR2 as SQIVND (reference sequence). CDR3 in amino acids: CASSIVVRGPVNEQFF.

The genes are TRBV4-3 and TRBJ2-1; lacking DNA, the TRBD2 call made by TCRdb goes unchecked. The germline V gene has CDR1 LGHNA and CDR2 YSLEER. The CDR3 covers 15 residues. The CDR3 here is CASSQETSPYNEQFF.

V gene TRBV5-1 combines with J gene TRBJ1-3; TCRdb lists TRBD1, though no DNA is available to test this call. From germline, CDR1 is SGHRS and CDR2 YFSETQ. This CDR3 spans 14 amino acids. CDR3 protein: CASSQTGSGNTIYF.

The chain's CDR3 is CASSLDGQLNTEAFF. The chain uses TRBV7-3 and TRBJ1-1; the D call from TCRdb, TRBD1, cannot be confirmed without DNA. The CDR3 totals 15 residues. Germline CDR1 SGHTA, CDR2 FQGTGA.

The CDR3 protein is CASNRGSGGETQYF. The rearrangement links TRBV6-1 to TRBJ2-5; TCRdb lists TRBD1, though no DNA is available to test this call. Germline loops: CDR1 MNHNS, CDR2 SASEGT. This CDR3 is built from 14 residues.